The 32 T cell receptor beta chains given below trace back to one sample, sequenced in a study of beta chain features in type 1 diabetes listed by TCRdb under 2018. The library was produced with the immunoSEQ multiplex PCR assay. The High Capacity cDNA Reverse Transcription Kit was used to reverse transcribe all of the isolated RNA, meaning that expressed TCRB transcripts were what got sequenced. TCRdb retrieved this table from immuneACCESS and kept in-frame rearrangements only. Not all clones are present; in checked studies, unresolved V genes account for under half, and no reason is known for the remainder. This sample has 20,000 to 30,000 clones in its table, and about 70% of those were observed once. Clones ranked in the top ten supply 2% to 2.5% of the sample. Sample: Tregs from blood. The cell subset or site label for this specimen denotes: regulatory CD4+ T cells. The source is a woman between 35 and 50 years old in good health.

V is TRBV2 and J is TRBJ1-6; maybe TRBD1 (5 bases). Between the trimmed V and J ends, which lost 4 bases and 8 bases, there was a span of 12 bases. Germline loops: CDR1 SNHLY, CDR2 FYNNEI. The CDR3 loop spans 14 amino acids. CDR3 sequence: CASSVQGIYSPLHF. The CDR3 bases are TGTGCCAGCAGTGTCCAGGGAATTTATTCACCCCTCCACTTT.

V and J are TRBV19 and TRBJ2-3; 7 nucleotides line up with TRBD2. Germline CDR1 reads LNHDA; CDR2 reads SQIVND (reference sequence). This CDR3 has 15 residues. The trim removed 10 bases at V and 8 bases at J, leaving 18 bases unmatched. In DNA form, the CDR3 reads TGTGCCACCGCGAGCGGGCTGCGGGGGTATGGTACGCAGTATTTT. The encoded protein is CATASGLRGYGTQYF.

The V and J genes are TRBV6-5 and TRBJ1-2; 9 bases are shared with TRBD1. CDR3 length: 13 residues. V lost 5 bases and J lost 7; bases outside the gene matches: 5. Germline V CDR1 and CDR2: MNHEY, SVGAGI. In DNA, the CDR3 is TGTGCCAGCAGTAAAACAGGGGGCAGTGGCTACACCTTC. This encodes CASSKTGGSGYTF.

The CDR3 DNA reads TGTGCCAGCAGCCGAGGGACAGAAAAAGAAGGCTACACCTTC. Protein sequence: CASSRGTEKEGYTF. The rearrangement uses TRBV7-9 and TRBJ1-2; TRBD1 matches at 7 bases. J lost 8 bases, V lost 5 bases, and 11 bases had no gene match. The length of the CDR3 is 14 residues. Germline CDR1 is SEHNR and CDR2 is FQNEAQ (reference sequence).

Written as DNA, the CDR3 is TGTGCCAGCAGCTCCGGACAGGGGTTTTACGAGCAGTACTTC. It yields the protein CASSSGQGFYEQYF. The chain links TRBV7-2 to TRBJ2-7; 9 nucleotides agree with TRBD1. Trimming cost V 4 bases and J 4 bases; bases outside gene matches: 5. In germline, CDR1 is SGHTA, CDR2 FQGNSA. This CDR3 has 14 amino acids.

The rearrangement links TRBV6-1 to TRBJ2-2, with TRBD2 matching 7 bases. J was trimmed by 5 bases and V by 4 bases; bases with no gene match: 19. Germline V gene sequence: CDR1 MNHNS, CDR2 SASEGT. CDR3 length: 19 residues. The chain's CDR3 is CASSGLGFSGPSRTGELFF. The CDR3 DNA is TGTGCCAGCAGTGGGCTGGGGTTTAGCGGGCCCAGCCGGACCGGGGAGCTGTTTTTT.

A remark on this clone: The sample carries other DNA sequences with the same CDR3. The chain combines TRBV5-1 with TRBJ2-5; D may be TRBD2 (5 bases). Germline values: CDR1 SGHRS, CDR2 YFSETQ. The length of the CDR3 is 12 residues. V lost 0 bases and J 5 bases, leaving 5 bases between the germline ends. The CDR3 reads CASSLAGETQYF. The CDR3, as DNA: TGCGCCAGCAGCTTGGCGGGGGAGACCCAGTACTTC.

The DNA for the CDR3 is TGTGCCAGCAGCTTTAGGGGAGGGCCCCTTCAGCCCCAGCATTTT. As protein: CASSFRGGPLQPQHF. The chain employs TRBV6-1 and TRBJ1-5; D may be TRBD1 (5 bases). The CDR3 is 15 residues long. V was cut by 6 bases and J by 6 bases, with 18 bases left in between. Germline CDR1 MNHNS, CDR2 SASEGT.

This chain uses TRBV6-6 with TRBJ2-7, with D possibly matching TRBD1 (8 bases). Trimming pared 2 bases from V and 6 bases from J, leaving 14 bases between. The CDR3 has 14 amino acids. The V gene's germline CDR1 is MNHNY and CDR2 SVGAGI (reference sequence). CDR3 loop: CASSYGNRGGEQYF. For the CDR3, the DNA is TGTGCCAGCAGTTACGGGAACAGGGGGGGCGAGCAGTACTTC.

This chain joins TRBV6-1 and TRBJ2-5; 9 nucleotides line up with TRBD1. Trimming at V came to 11 bases and at J to 4 bases, leaving 11 bases not matched to a gene. The germline V gene has CDR1 MNHNS and CDR2 SASEGT. The CDR3 covers 14 residues. Here the CDR3 DNA reads TGTGCCGCAGCGTTGGGACAGGGTAGAGAGACCCAGTACTTC. Its protein product is CAAALGQGRETQYF.

The chain combines TRBV27 with TRBJ1-2, with 11 positions matching TRBD1. The CDR3 has 16 residues. The germline V gene has CDR1 MNHEY and CDR2 SMNVEV (reference sequence). V shed 3 bases and J 3 bases; nucleotides not matched to a gene: 6. The CDR3 DNA reads as TGTGCCAGCAGTTTGTCGGGGACAGGGGGTGACTATGGCTACACCTTC. This gives the protein CASSLSGTGGDYGYTF.

V usage is TRBV9 and J usage is TRBJ1-5; D may be TRBD1 (5 bases). The CDR3 length is 18 residues. Between the trimmed V and J ends, which lost 0 bases and 6 bases, there was a span of 22 bases. CDR1 is SGDLS and CDR2 is YYNGEE in the germline V gene. CDR3 in amino acids: CASSVVPTGGQLRQPQHF. DNA for the CDR3: TGTGCCAGCAGCGTAGTCCCTACAGGAGGGCAGCTTCGTCAGCCCCAGCATTTT.

This clone was seen a few times. V gene TRBV20-1 combines with J gene TRBJ1-2; D call uncertain. Germline V gene lookup returns CDR1 DFQATT and CDR2 SNEGSKA (reference sequence). The length of the CDR3 is 11 residues. Trimming shortened V by 7 bases and J by 4 bases, and 10 bases separated the two germline ends. Here the CDR3 DNA reads TGCAGTGTAGAGTCGCTCTATGGCTACACCTTC. Translated: CSVESLYGYTF.

The rearrangement uses TRBV7-2 and TRBJ2-3; 10 positions agree with TRBD2. Trimming took 5 bases from V and 3 from J; bases not matched to a gene: 5. The CDR3 loop spans 15 amino acids. The germline V gene has CDR1 SGHTA and CDR2 FQGNSA. The CDR3 is CASSLTGLATDTQYF. DNA of the CDR3: TGTGCCAGCAGCCTCACGGGACTAGCGACAGATACGCAGTATTTT.

The chain recombines TRBV20-1 with TRBJ2-3; D is unclear. CDR3 length: 11 residues. In germline, CDR1 is DFQATT, CDR2 SNEGSKA (reference sequence). V was cut by 0 bases and J by 7 bases, with 5 bases left in between. The CDR3 is CSARDLNTQYF. The CDR3 region has the DNA TGCAGTGCTAGAGATCTAAATACGCAGTATTTT.

The V and J genes are TRBV29-1 and TRBJ1-6; TRBD1 aligns across 9 bases. Germline CDR1 SQVTM, CDR2 ANQGSEA. CDR3 length: 13 residues. Germline trimming cut 4 bases from V and 5 bases from J; bases unmatched to any gene: 0. CDR3 residues: CSVGTGDNSPLHF. The CDR3 DNA reads as TGCAGCGTTGGGACAGGGGATAATTCACCCCTCCACTTT.

This rearrangement joins TRBV11-2 to TRBJ2-2; TRBD1 matches at 10 bases. V lost 4 bases, J lost 4 bases, and 12 bases stayed unmatched. In germline, CDR1 is SGHAT, CDR2 FQNNGV. The CDR3 is made up of 18 amino acids. The CDR3 here is CASSSRRPGTGATGELFF. The CDR3 DNA follows: TGTGCCAGCAGCTCCCGACGCCCGGGGACAGGGGCCACCGGGGAGCTGTTTTTT. The whole variable domain, remainder taken from reference TRBV11-2 and TRBJ2-2, is EAGVAQSPRYKIIEKRQSVAFWCNPISGHATLYWYQQILGQGPKLLIQFQNNGVVDDSQLPKDRFSAERLKGVDSTLKIQPAKLEDSAVYLCASSSRRPGTGATGELFFGEGSRLTVL.

The chain joins TRBV11-2 to TRBJ2-4; D gene unclear. Per germline, CDR1 SGHAT and CDR2 FQNNGV. V lost 1 base and J 5 bases, leaving 6 bases between the germline ends. The CDR3 has 13 residues. The CDR3 coding sequence is TGTGCCAGCAGCTTAGGTGTCGAAAACATTCAGTACTTC. The encoded protein is CASSLGVENIQYF.

On this clone itself: The same CDR3 also results from other DNA sequences found in this sample. The genes are TRBV7-9 and TRBJ1-2; D possibly corresponds to TRBD1 (5 bases). V lost 4 bases and J 4 bases, leaving 19 bases between the germline ends. Germline V lookup: CDR1 SEHNR, CDR2 FQNEAQ (reference sequence). The CDR3 has 16 amino acids. The CDR3 is CASSSRDAGGSYGYTF. For the CDR3, the DNA is TGTGCCAGCAGCTCCCGGGACGCGGGGGGGAGCTATGGCTACACCTTC.

V and J are TRBV18 and TRBJ2-5; TRBD2 matches at 10 bases. V dropped 3 bases and J dropped 2; count of bases not matched to a gene: 9. The CDR3 length is 17 residues. Germline CDR1 KGHSH, CDR2 LQKENI. CDR3 coding DNA: TGTGCCAGCTCACCTCTAGCGGGGGCGAGCCCTCAAGAGACCCAGTACTTC. Translated: CASSPLAGASPQETQYF.

CDR3 in DNA: TGTGCCACCGGACGGGGTACCGAAGCTTTCTTT. The encoded protein is CATGRGTEAFF. The chain links TRBV27 to TRBJ1-1; unclear D gene. V lost 10 bases, J lost 8 bases, and 14 bases lay in between. The germline V gene has CDR1 MNHEY and CDR2 SMNVEV (reference sequence). This CDR3 region has 11 residues.

The CDR3 DNA reads TGCAGCGTAGACAGGGGGCAAGAGACCCAGTACTTC. It encodes CSVDRGQETQYF. The chain joins TRBV29-1 to TRBJ2-5, with 9 bases fitting TRBD1. CDR3 length: 12 residues. Germline values: CDR1 SQVTM, CDR2 ANQGSEA. V shed 6 bases and J 2 bases; nucleotides not matched to a gene: 1.

The chain has TRBV6-1 and TRBJ2-5; D is possibly TRBD2 (6 bases). Germline lookup yields CDR1 MNHNS and CDR2 SASEGT. CDR3 size: 14 residues. The V gene lost 6 bases and the J gene lost 11 bases, with 22 bases spanning the gap. CDR3 in DNA: TGTGCCAGCAGAGCTATTAGCGGTCTATGGGAGCAGTACTTC. It translates to CASRAISGLWEQYF.

The chain uses TRBV19 and TRBJ1-2; D is possibly TRBD1 (6 bases). This CDR3 contains 13 residues. Germline values: CDR1 LNHDA, CDR2 SQIVND (reference sequence). Trimming cost V 10 bases and J 2 bases, with 14 bases left between them. CDR3 nucleotides: TGTGCCACGAGGACAGCCATCAACTATGGCTACACCTTC. Its translation is CATRTAINYGYTF.

The rearrangement joins TRBV7-2 to TRBJ2-1; possibly TRBD1 for D (5 bases). This CDR3 is built from 16 residues. V was pared by 1 base and J by 3 bases, with 13 bases between. The germline gives CDR1 SGHTA, CDR2 FQGNSA. The CDR3 sequence is CASSLGSSQGYNEQFF. The CDR3, as DNA: TGTGCCAGCAGCTTAGGGAGTAGTCAGGGCTACAATGAGCAGTTCTTC.

This chain links TRBV2 with TRBJ1-6; 9 bases are shared with TRBD1. Germline V gene data show CDR1 as SNHLY and CDR2 as FYNNEI. The CDR3 is 13 amino acids. Trimming removed 6 bases from V and 9 bases from J; junction bases left unmatched: 3. CDR3 DNA: TGTGCCAGCAGGACAGGGGGTGGTTCACCCCTCCACTTT. The encoded protein is CASRTGGGSPLHF.

The rearrangement joins TRBV2 to TRBJ2-2; 12 bases map to TRBD2. This CDR3 region has 15 residues. Germline V gives CDR1 SNHLY, CDR2 FYNNEI. V lost 5 bases, J lost 5 bases, and 3 bases stayed unmatched. CDR3 sequence reads: CASSRLAGETGELFF. CDR3 coding DNA: TGTGCCAGCAGTCGACTAGCGGGGGAAACCGGGGAGCTGTTTTTT.

This clone was recorded once. V and J are TRBV5-1 and TRBJ1-6; 10 bases agree with TRBD1. The CDR3 is 17 residues long. V dropped 1 base and J dropped 6; count of bases not matched to a gene: 7. Germline V gives CDR1 SGHRS, CDR2 YFSETQ. The CDR3 nucleotides read TGCGCCAGCAGCTTGAGACAGGGGGCTGTCGGTAATTCACCCCTCCACTTT. It codes for CASSLRQGAVGNSPLHF.

The V call is TRBV29-1, the J call TRBJ2-1; D possibly corresponds to TRBD2 (6 bases). The V gene's germline CDR1 is SQVTM and CDR2 ANQGSEA. There are 13 residues in the CDR3. Trimming shortened V by 7 bases and J by 4 bases, and 14 bases separated the two germline ends. Written as DNA, the CDR3 is TGCAGCGAACGGACCGGGACTTACAATGAGCAGTTCTTC. Its translation is CSERTGTYNEQFF.

The V and J genes are TRBV19 and TRBJ1-2; 7 nucleotides agree with TRBD1. In germline, CDR1 is LNHDA, CDR2 SQIVND (reference sequence). The CDR3 loop spans 12 amino acids. V shed 9 bases, J shed 4 bases, and the junction held 5 bases outside the gene matches. CDR3 region: CASRGQTYGYTF. CDR3 in DNA: TGTGCCAGCAGGGGACAGACCTATGGCTACACCTTC.

The chain joins TRBV7-2 to TRBJ2-2; D is undetermined. Trimming pared 4 bases from V and 5 bases from J, leaving 8 bases between. The germline gives CDR1 SGHTA, CDR2 FQGNSA. This CDR3 has 13 amino acids. The CDR3 here is CASSYSRTGELFF. The CDR3 bases are TGTGCCAGCAGCTATTCGAGAACCGGGGAGCTGTTTTTT.

This clone was found once. The chain combines TRBV10-3 with TRBJ2-3; TRBD2 matches at 7 bases. Germline-derived CDR1 and CDR2 are ENHRY and SYGVKD. V shed 5 bases, J shed 2 bases, and the junction held 7 bases outside the gene matches. CDR3 length: 15 amino acids. CDR3 sequence reads: CAISRGSGDTDTQYF. DNA for the CDR3: TGTGCCATCAGTCGGGGGAGCGGGGACACAGATACGCAGTATTTT.